This T cell receptor (beta chain) came from a study of blood T cell repertoires in COVID-19. For the study at large: PBMCs, B-cell-depleted T cells, or T cells were the source of the cDNA or gDNA that made up the material.

The CDR3 covers 14 residues. The germline CDR1 and CDR2 sequences are MDHEN and SYDVKM. V lost 2 bases, J lost 5 bases, and 7 bases lay in between. In the source study's methods: Amplification of reference gene primers was used by the study to estimate nucleated cell counts. Profiling relied on immunoSEQ multiplex PCR, and the TCRdb table lists in-frame clones only, not all of them. V, J and clone size reflect that table, while D and trimming were determined from the DNA. The table records nearly 250,000 clones, approximately 84% of them present only once. The genes are TRBV28 and TRBJ1-6, with D unclear. The clonotype comes from a woman aged 80 or over with acute or convalescent COVID-19. Sequencing was carried out using peripheral blood. The CDR3 nucleotides read TGTGCCAGCAGTTTACCTGCGAATAATTCACCCCTCCACTTT. The encoded protein is CASSLPANNSPLHF.